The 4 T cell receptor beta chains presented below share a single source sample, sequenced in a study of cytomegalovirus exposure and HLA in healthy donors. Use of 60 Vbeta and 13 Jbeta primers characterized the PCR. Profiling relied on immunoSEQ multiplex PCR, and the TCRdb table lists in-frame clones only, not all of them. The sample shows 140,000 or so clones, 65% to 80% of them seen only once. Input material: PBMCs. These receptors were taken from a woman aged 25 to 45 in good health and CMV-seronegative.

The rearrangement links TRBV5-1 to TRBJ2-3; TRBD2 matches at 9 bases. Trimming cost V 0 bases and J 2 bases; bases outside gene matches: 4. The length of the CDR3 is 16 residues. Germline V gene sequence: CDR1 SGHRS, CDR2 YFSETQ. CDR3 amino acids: CASSLGSGGFTDTQYF. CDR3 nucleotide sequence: TGCGCCAGCAGCTTGGGTAGCGGGGGTTTCACAGATACGCAGTATTTT.

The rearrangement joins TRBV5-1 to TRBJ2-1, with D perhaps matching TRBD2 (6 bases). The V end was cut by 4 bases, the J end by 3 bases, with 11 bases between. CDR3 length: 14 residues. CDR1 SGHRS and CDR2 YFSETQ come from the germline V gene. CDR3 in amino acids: CASSLGGFYNEQFF. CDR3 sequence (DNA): TGCGCCAGCAGCCTCGGGGGTTTCTACAATGAGCAGTTCTTC.

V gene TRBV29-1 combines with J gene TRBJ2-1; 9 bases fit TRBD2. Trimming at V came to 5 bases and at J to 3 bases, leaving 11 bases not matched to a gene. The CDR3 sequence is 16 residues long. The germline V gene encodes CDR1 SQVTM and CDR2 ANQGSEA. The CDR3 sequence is CSVPRASGVDYNEQFF. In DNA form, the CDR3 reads TGCAGCGTTCCCCGGGCTAGCGGGGTGGACTACAATGAGCAGTTCTTC.

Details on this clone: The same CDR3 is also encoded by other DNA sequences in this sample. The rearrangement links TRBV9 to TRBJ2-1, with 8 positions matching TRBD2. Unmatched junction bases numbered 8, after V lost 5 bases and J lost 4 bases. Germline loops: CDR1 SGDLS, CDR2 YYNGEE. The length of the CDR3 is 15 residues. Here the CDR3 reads CASSVTGGTYNEQFF. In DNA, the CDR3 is TGTGCCAGCAGTGTGACGGGAGGGACATACAATGAGCAGTTCTTC.